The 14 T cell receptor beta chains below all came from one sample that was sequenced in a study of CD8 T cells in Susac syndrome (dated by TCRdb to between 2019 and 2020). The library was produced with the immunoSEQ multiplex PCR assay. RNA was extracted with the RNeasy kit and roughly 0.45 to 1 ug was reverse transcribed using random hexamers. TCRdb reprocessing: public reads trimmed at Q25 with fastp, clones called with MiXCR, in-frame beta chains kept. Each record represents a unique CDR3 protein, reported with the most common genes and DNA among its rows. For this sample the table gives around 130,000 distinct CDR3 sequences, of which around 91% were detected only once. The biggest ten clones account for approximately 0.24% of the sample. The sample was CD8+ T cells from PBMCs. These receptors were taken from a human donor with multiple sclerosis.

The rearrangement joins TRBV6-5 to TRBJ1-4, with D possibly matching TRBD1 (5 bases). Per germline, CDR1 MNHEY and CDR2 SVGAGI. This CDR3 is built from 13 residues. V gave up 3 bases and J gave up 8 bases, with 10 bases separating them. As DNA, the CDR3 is TGTGCCAGCAGTTATGCAGGGAGCGAAAAACTGTTTTTT. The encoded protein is CASSYAGSEKLFF.

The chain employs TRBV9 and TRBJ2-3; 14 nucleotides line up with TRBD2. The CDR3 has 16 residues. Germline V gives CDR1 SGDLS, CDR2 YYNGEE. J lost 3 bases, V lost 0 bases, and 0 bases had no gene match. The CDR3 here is CASSVGTSGRTDTQYF. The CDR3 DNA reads TGTGCCAGCAGCGTAGGGACTAGCGGGAGGACAGATACGCAGTATTTT.

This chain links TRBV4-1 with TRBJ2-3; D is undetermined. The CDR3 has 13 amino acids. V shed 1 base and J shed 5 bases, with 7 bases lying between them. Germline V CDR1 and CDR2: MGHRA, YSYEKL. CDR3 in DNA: TGCGCCAGCAGCCAAGGTCTGAGAGATACGCAGTATTTT. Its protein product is CASSQGLRDTQYF.

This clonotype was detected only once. This CDR3 is CASRPDMNTEAFF. The DNA for the CDR3 is TGTGCCAGCAGACCCGACATGAACACTGAAGCTTTCTTT. The chain couples TRBV7-9 to TRBJ1-1; no firm D call. The CDR3 runs to 13 residues. Trimming left V 6 bases short and J 0 bases short, with 8 bases between. Germline V gene data show CDR1 as SEHNR and CDR2 as FQNEAQ (reference sequence).

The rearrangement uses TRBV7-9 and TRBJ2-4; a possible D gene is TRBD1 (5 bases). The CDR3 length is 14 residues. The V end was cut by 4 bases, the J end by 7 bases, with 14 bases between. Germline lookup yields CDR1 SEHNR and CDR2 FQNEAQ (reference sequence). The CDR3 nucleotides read TGTGCCAGCAGCTCTGGGCAGGGTCGTAACATTCAGTACTTC. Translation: CASSSGQGRNIQYF.

This CDR3 reads CASSLLGLPKETQYF. The CDR3 region has the DNA TGTGCCAGCAGTCTCTTAGGACTTCCAAAAGAGACCCAGTACTTC. The chain recombines TRBV6-2 or TRBV6-3 with TRBJ2-5; D possibly corresponds to TRBD2 (5 bases). Per the germline V gene, CDR1 is MNHEY and CDR2 is SVGEGT. The V end lost 5 bases, the J end lost 3 bases, and 16 bases lay between the germline ends. This CDR3 has 15 amino acids.

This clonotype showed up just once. The CDR3 is CASRAGAGANVLTF. Here the CDR3 DNA reads TGTGCCAGCAGAGCAGGGGCTGGGGCCAACGTCCTGACTTTC. This chain connects TRBV27 to TRBJ2-6; a weak D match, TRBD1 (6 bases). V was shortened by 6 bases and J by 2 bases, with 8 bases between the two germline ends. The V gene's germline CDR1 is MNHEY and CDR2 SMNVEV (reference sequence). This CDR3 has 14 residues.

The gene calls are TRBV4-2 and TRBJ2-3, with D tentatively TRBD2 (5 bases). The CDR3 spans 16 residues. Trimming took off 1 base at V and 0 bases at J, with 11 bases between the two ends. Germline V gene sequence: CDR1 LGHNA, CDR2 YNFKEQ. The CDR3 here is CASSQVAGSSTDTQYF. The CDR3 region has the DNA TGTGCCAGCAGCCAAGTTGCGGGTTCTAGCACAGATACGCAGTATTTT.

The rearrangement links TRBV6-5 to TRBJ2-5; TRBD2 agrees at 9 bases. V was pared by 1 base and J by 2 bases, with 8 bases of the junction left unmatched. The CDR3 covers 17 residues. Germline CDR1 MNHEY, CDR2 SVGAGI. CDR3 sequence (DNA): TGTGCCAGCAGTTACTACGGGCCCCTAGCGGGACAAGAGACCCAGTACTTC. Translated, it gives CASSYYGPLAGQETQYF.

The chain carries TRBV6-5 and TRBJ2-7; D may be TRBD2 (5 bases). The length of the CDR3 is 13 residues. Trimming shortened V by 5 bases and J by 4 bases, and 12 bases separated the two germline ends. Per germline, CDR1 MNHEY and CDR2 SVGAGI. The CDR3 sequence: CASSPLAGYEQYF. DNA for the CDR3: TGTGCCAGCAGTCCCCTCGCGGGTTACGAGCAGTACTTC.

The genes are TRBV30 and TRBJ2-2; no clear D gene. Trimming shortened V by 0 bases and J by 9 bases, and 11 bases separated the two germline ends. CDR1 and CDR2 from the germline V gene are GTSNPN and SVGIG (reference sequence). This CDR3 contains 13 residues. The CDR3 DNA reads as TGTGCCTGGAGTGTATCAGTTTATTGGGAGCTGTTTTTT. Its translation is CAWSVSVYWELFF. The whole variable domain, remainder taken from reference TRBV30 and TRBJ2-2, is SQTIHQWPATLVQPVGSPLSLECTVEGTSNPNLYWYRQAAGRGLQLLFYSVGIGQISSEVPQNLSASRPQDRQFILSSKKLLLSDSGFYLCAWSVSVYWELFFGEGSRLTVL.

CDR3 in amino acids: CASSCLRREAEGKLFF. Written as DNA, the CDR3 is TGTGCCAGCAGCTGCCTAAGGAGGGAGGCGGAGGGGAAGCTGTTTTTT. The chain uses TRBV7-9 and TRBJ2-2, with D possibly being TRBD2 (6 bases). Trimming took 4 bases from V and 12 from J, leaving 24 bases between them. CDR1 is SEHNR, CDR2 FQNEAQ, per germline (reference sequence). CDR3 size: 16 residues.

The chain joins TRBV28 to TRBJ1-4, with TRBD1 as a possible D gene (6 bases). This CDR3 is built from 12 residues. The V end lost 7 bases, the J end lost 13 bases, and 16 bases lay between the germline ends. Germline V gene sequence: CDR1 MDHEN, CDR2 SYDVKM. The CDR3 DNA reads TGTGCCAGCACCCTGGGGGGCAATCTACTGTTTTTT. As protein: CASTLGGNLLFF.

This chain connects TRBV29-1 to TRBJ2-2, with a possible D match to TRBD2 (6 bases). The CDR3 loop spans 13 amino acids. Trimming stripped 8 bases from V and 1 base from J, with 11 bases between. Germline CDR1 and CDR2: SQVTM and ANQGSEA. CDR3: CSTLEGNTGELFF. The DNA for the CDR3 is TGCAGCACTCTGGAGGGGAACACCGGGGAGCTGTTTTTT.